This TCR beta chain was retrieved from a study of blood T cell repertoires in COVID-19. Study as a whole: Acute and convalescent COVID-19 specimens originated in the United States, Italy and Spain. T cells, B-cell-depleted T cells, or PBMCs supplied cDNA or gDNA.

The CDR3 covers 13 residues. Trimming took 3 bases from V and 3 from J, leaving 9 bases between them. Germline V gene lookup returns CDR1 SGHKS and CDR2 YYEKEE (reference sequence). Authors' methods: It was from reference gene primer amplification that nucleated cell counts were estimated. Some clones are missing from TCRdb's copy, which holds only in-frame ones; the method was immunoSEQ multiplex PCR. V, J and clone size are those of that table, while D and trimming were read from the DNA. Of 200,000 or so clones in the sample, around four fifths were seen once. The material sequenced was peripheral blood. This receptor was taken from a woman in her forties with acute or convalescent COVID-19. This chain connects TRBV5-5 to TRBJ1-1; no reliable D call. The DNA for the CDR3 is TGTGCCAGCAGCTCTGGGCCTTACACTGAAGCTTTCTTT. Its translation is CASSSGPYTEAFF.